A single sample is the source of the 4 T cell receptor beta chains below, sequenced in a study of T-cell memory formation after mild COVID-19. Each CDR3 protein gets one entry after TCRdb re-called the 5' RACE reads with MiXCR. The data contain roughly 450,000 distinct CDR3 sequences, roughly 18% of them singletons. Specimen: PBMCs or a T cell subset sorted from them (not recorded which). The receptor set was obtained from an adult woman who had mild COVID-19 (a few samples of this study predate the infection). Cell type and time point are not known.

This CDR3 is CSARDGTGNIQYF. CDR3 bases: TGCAGTGCTAGAGATGGGACAGGGAACATTCAGTACTTC. The chain couples TRBV20-1 to TRBJ2-4, with TRBD1 matching 9 bases. The CDR3 has 13 amino acids. J lost 7 bases, V lost 0 bases, and 1 base had no gene match. Germline-derived CDR1 and CDR2 are DFQATT and SNEGSKA (reference sequence).

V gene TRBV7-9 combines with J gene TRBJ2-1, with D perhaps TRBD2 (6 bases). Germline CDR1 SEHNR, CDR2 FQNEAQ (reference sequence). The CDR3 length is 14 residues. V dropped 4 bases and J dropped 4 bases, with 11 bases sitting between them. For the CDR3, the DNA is TGTGCCAGCAGCTCGGAGGAGGGATACAATGAGCAGTTCTTC. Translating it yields CASSSEEGYNEQFF. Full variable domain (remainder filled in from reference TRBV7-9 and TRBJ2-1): DTGVSQNPRHKITKRGQNVTFRCDPISEHNRLYWYRQTLGQGPEFLTYFQNEAQLEKSRLLSDRFSAERPKGSFSTLEIQRTEQGDSAMYLCASSSEEGYNEQFFGPGTRLTVL.

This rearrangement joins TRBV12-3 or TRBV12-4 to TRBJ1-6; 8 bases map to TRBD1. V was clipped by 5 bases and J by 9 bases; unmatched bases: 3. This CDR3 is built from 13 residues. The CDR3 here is CASSVTGGSPLHF. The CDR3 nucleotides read TGTGCCAGCAGTGTTACAGGGGGTTCACCCCTCCACTTT.

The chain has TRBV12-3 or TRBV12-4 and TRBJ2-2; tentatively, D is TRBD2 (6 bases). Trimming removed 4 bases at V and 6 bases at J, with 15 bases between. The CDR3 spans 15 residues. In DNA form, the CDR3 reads TGTGCCAGCAGTTCCCTGCCTCCGGGGGCCGGGGAGCTGTTTTTT. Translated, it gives CASSSLPPGAGELFF.